The next 2 T cell receptor beta chains were all read from a single sample in a study of cytomegalovirus exposure and HLA in healthy donors. 60 Vbeta and 13 Jbeta primers were used in PCR. Profiled with immunoSEQ multiplex PCR; TCRdb holds only in-frame clones, not every one. Found here are over 150,000 clones, roughly 84% of them singletons; the top ten hold approximately 1.3%. The sample taken for sequencing was PBMCs. The receptors stem from a boy aged 2 to 10 in good health and CMV-seronegative.

The sample holds one count of this clone. CDR3 sequence reads: CASTPGRLVVDTQYF. CDR3 coding DNA: TGTGCCAGCACCCCGGGTAGACTAGTTGTAGATACGCAGTATTTT. The chain recombines TRBV2 with TRBJ2-3; TRBD2 is a possible D gene (6 bases). The CDR3 consists of 15 residues. Germline V gene data show CDR1 as SNHLY and CDR2 as FYNNEI. Deletions cut 7 bases from V and 5 bases from J, with 19 bases between.

The V call is TRBV10-3, the J call TRBJ2-1, with 8 bases aligning to TRBD2. Unmatched junction bases numbered 5, after V lost 10 bases and J lost 6 bases. CDR3 length equals 12 residues. CDR1 is ENHRY, CDR2 SYGVKD, per germline. CDR3 sequence: CATSGRGNEQFF. The CDR3 nucleotides are TGTGCCACGAGCGGGAGAGGCAATGAGCAGTTCTTC.